This is a list of T cell receptor beta chains from one sample in a study of blood T cell repertoires in COVID-19. Here immunoSEQ multiplex PCR was the method, and the copy in TCRdb shows in-frame clones only, minus some. Among approximately 120,000 clones listed, roughly 82% were seen once. Sample: peripheral blood. The receptor set was obtained from a woman of 80 years or more with active or convalescent COVID-19. Both conserved end residues are part of each CDR3. D genes are given only for firm matches. Rows give clone size only sometimes, using once, few, many, or a class for an expanded clone.

J gene	clone size	D gene	V gene	CDR3 DNA	CDR3 protein
TRBJ1-1	-	-	TRBV5-4	TGTGCCAGCACCCCTCAGGGGTTACCGAACACTGAAGCTTTCTTT	CASTPQGLPNTEAFF
TRBJ2-1	-	TRBD1	TRBV19	TGTGCCAGTACTTCAGTCTCGCGACAGGGGAGAAGTGAGCAGTTCTTC	CASTSVSRQGRSEQFF
TRBJ2-5	-	-	TRBV3-1/TRBV3-2	TGTGCCAGCAGCCAAGAAGTCGGGACCCAGTACTTC	CASSQEVGTQYF
TRBJ2-7	-	-	TRBV28	TGTGCCACCAGGGAGCACCGGGACGGGAGCTACGAGCAGTACTTC	CATREHRDGSYEQYF
TRBJ2-7	-	TRBD1	TRBV5-6	TGTGCCAGCAGCTCGGGGACAGGGTACGAGCAGTACTTC	CASSSGTGYEQYF
TRBJ2-1	-	-	TRBV18	TGTGCCAGCTCACAAGGAGGGCACATCTCCTACAATGAGCAGTTCTTC	CASSQGGHISYNEQFF
TRBJ2-2	-	TRBD1	TRBV24-1	TGTGCCACCAGTGATTTGGGGACAGGTCCCCCCGGGGAGCTGTTTTTT	CATSDLGTGPPGELFF
TRBJ2-1	-	TRBD1	TRBV2	TGTGCCAGCAGGACCCTAGGGACAGGGTCAGCCAATGAGCAGTTCTTC	CASRTLGTGSANEQFF
TRBJ2-1	many	TRBD2	TRBV5-4	TGTGCCAGCAGCTTTCTAGCGGGAATGTACAATGAGCAGTTCTTC	CASSFLAGMYNEQFF
TRBJ2-7	-	TRBD1	TRBV9	TGTGCCAGCAGCGTCACCGAAGGTAGGGGGCTTTACGAGCAGTACTTC	CASSVTEGRGLYEQYF
TRBJ2-1	-	TRBD2	TRBV7-9	TGTGCCAGCAGCTTTACGACTAGCGGGAATGAGCAGTTCTTC	CASSFTTSGNEQFF
TRBJ1-1	-	-	TRBV27	TGTGCCAGCAGCATGACAGGGAACACTGAAGCTTTCTTT	CASSMTGNTEAFF
TRBJ2-3	-	-	TRBV7-9	TGTGCCAGCAGCTTATCTGTTGCAGAAGATACGCAGTATTTT	CASSLSVAEDTQYF
TRBJ1-2	-	-	TRBV5-5	TGTGCCAGCAGCTTGGGGGGAGGGTCTGGCTACACCTTC	CASSLGGGSGYTF
TRBJ2-7	-	-	TRBV2	TGTGCCAGCAGTGCACAGGGAAGAGGCGAGCAGTACTTC	CASSAQGRGEQYF
TRBJ2-2	-	-	TRBV5-1	TGCGCCAGCAGCTTGCGGGGAGTAAACACCGGGGAGCTGTTTTTT	CASSLRGVNTGELFF
TRBJ1-2	once	-	TRBV6-5	TGTGCCAGCAGTTACACCGACAGTAACTATGGCTACACCTTC	CASSYTDSNYGYTF
TRBJ1-5	few	TRBD1	TRBV28	TGTGCCAGCAGAAAACAGGGGGCAGGTGGGCCCCAGCATTTT	CASRKQGAGGPQHF
TRBJ1-1	-	-	TRBV5-4	TGTGCCAGCAGTCGGGACAAACTGACTGAAGCTTTCTTT	CASSRDKLTEAFF
TRBJ2-5	-	-	TRBV3-1/TRBV3-2	TGTGCCAGCAGCCAAGAAGGGGTTAGGGAGACCCAGTACTTC	CASSQEGVRETQYF
TRBJ1-6	-	-	TRBV21-1	TGTGCCAGCAGCAGGGGGCAGGGGGCCGTCGGAGCCTCACCCCTCCACTTT	CASSRGQGAVGASPLHF
TRBJ1-2	-	-	TRBV3-1/TRBV3-2	TGTGCCAGCAGCCAAGCAGGGATCTATGGCTACACCTTC	CASSQAGIYGYTF
TRBJ2-2	-	-	TRBV4-1	TGCGCCAGCAGCCAAGACCGAGCCGGGGAGCTGTTTTTT	CASSQDRAGELFF
TRBJ2-7	-	-	TRBV10-3	TGTGCCTCATCTTCACTAGCAGACCAGCAGTACTTC	CASSSLADQQYF
TRBJ1-5	-	-	TRBV14	TGTGCCAGCAGCCAAGTTCCCTCTGGCGGTGGAGGCAGCAATCAGCCCCAGCATTTT	CASSQVPSGGGGSNQPQHF
TRBJ2-3	-	TRBD2	TRBV28	TGTGCCAGCAGCCAAAAAATAGCGGGAGCGACAGATACGCAGTATTTT	CASSQKIAGATDTQYF
TRBJ2-1	-	-	TRBV7-2	TGTGCCAGCAGCCATTATAGGACGGATCGAGGGTGGGCCAACAATGAGCAGTTCTTC	CASSHYRTDRGWANNEQFF
TRBJ1-2	-	-	TRBV19	TGTGCCAGTAGTATAGGCGGGGCGAACTATGGCTACACCTTC	CASSIGGANYGYTF
TRBJ2-1	-	-	TRBV27	TGTGCCAGCAGTTCAGGCGCAGGGTACGGTGAGCAGTTCTTC	CASSSGAGYGEQFF
TRBJ1-1	few	-	TRBV27	TGTGCCAGCAGTTTAGATAGGGGGTTGGCCACTGAAGCTTTCTTT	CASSLDRGLATEAFF
TRBJ2-1	few	TRBD2	TRBV7-9	TGTGCCAGCCGTACTAGCGGGAACGATGAGCAGTTCTTC	CASRTSGNDEQFF
TRBJ2-7	once	TRBD2	TRBV3-1/TRBV3-2	TGTGCCAGCAGCCCACTAGCGGGCCGGTCCTACGAGCAGTACTTC	CASSPLAGRSYEQYF
TRBJ1-1	-	-	TRBV5-1	TGCGCCAGCAGCTTGAGAGCTGGAGGGGACACTGAAGCTTTCTTT	CASSLRAGGDTEAFF
TRBJ1-2	once	TRBD1	TRBV11-2	TGTGCCAGCAGCTATGGGACAGGGGGTGGCTACACCTTC	CASSYGTGGGYTF
TRBJ2-3	-	TRBD1	TRBV24-1	TGTGCCACCAGTGACCCCGGACAGGGGGCATCAGATACGCAGTATTTT	CATSDPGQGASDTQYF
TRBJ2-2	-	TRBD2	TRBV9	TGTGCCAGCAGCGTAGGGCGGGAGGTAAACACCGGGGAGCTGTTTTTT	CASSVGREVNTGELFF
TRBJ1-4	once	-	TRBV4-1	TGCGCCAGCAGCCCAAGGGAGGAGGGATTTAATGAAAAACTGTTTTTT	CASSPREEGFNEKLFF
TRBJ2-1	-	TRBD1	TRBV10-3	TGTGCCATCAGTGAGTCTCGACAGGGGGGCTACAATGAGCAGTTCTTC	CAISESRQGGYNEQFF
TRBJ2-7	-	-	TRBV3-1/TRBV3-2	TGTGCCAGCAGCCAAGATGGAACAGGAACCTACGAGCAGTACTTC	CASSQDGTGTYEQYF
TRBJ2-1	-	TRBD2	TRBV11-3	TGTGCCAGCAGCTTAGGGACTAGCTGGCGGAATGAGCAGTTCTTC	CASSLGTSWRNEQFF
TRBJ2-7	-	TRBD2	TRBV5-4	TGTGCCAGCAGCCCAAAAAGCGGGGCCTACGAGCAGTACTTC	CASSPKSGAYEQYF
TRBJ2-2	-	-	TRBV19	TGTGCCAGTAGTATAGTCCTAGTTGGCGGGGAGCTGTTTTTT	CASSIVLVGGELFF